What follows are 25 T cell receptor beta chains derived from one specimen sequenced in a study of blood T cell repertoires in COVID-19. The assay was immunoSEQ multiplex PCR, and TCRdb's table has in-frame clones only and misses some. The sample carries about 310,000 clones, roughly 87% recorded once. The specimen sequenced was peripheral blood. The receptor source for this set is a man between 18 and 29 years old with active or convalescent COVID-19.

The chain carries TRBV18 and TRBJ1-2; 7 nucleotides line up with TRBD1. The CDR3 is made up of 17 amino acids. The V segment lost 2 bases and the J segment 2 bases; nucleotides outside the gene matches: 11. Germline V gives CDR1 KGHSH, CDR2 LQKENI. For the CDR3, the DNA is TGTGCCAGCTCACCAGAGGATTTCACAGGGGCCAACTATGGCTACACCTTC. Its protein is CASSPEDFTGANYGYTF.

This chain connects TRBV4-3 to TRBJ1-5, with D maybe TRBD1 (5 bases). The germline V gene has CDR1 LGHNA and CDR2 YSLEER. The CDR3 is 13 residues long. Trimming stripped 0 bases from V and 10 bases from J, with 10 bases between. The CDR3 region is CASSQDTGHPQHF. As DNA, the CDR3 is TGCGCCAGCAGCCAAGATACCGGACATCCCCAGCATTTT.

The rearrangement joins TRBV28 to TRBJ2-7; TRBD1 agrees at 8 bases. CDR1 and CDR2 from the germline V gene are MDHEN and SYDVKM. The V and J ends lost 7 bases and 7 bases, in that order; junction bases with no gene match: 15. The CDR3 loop spans 15 amino acids. This CDR3 is CASTYPRTGIREQYF. The DNA of the CDR3 is TGTGCCAGCACTTACCCCCGGACAGGGATCCGGGAGCAGTACTTC.

The V call is TRBV7-9, the J call TRBJ1-2; 7 nucleotides agree with TRBD1. Looked up from germline, CDR1 is SEHNR and CDR2 is FQNEAQ (reference sequence). V was pared by 0 bases and J by 7 bases, with 5 bases of the junction left unmatched. CDR3 length: 14 amino acids. The CDR3 DNA is TGTGCCAGCAGCTTAGCAGAGGGGGCGAGTGGCTACACCTTC. Translated: CASSLAEGASGYTF. Filled out from reference TRBV7-9 and TRBJ1-2, the complete variable domain reads DTGVSQNPRHKITKRGQNVTFRCDPISEHNRLYWYRQTLGQGPEFLTYFQNEAQLEKSRLLSDRFSAERPKGSFSTLEIQRTEQGDSAMYLCASSLAEGASGYTFGSGTRLTVV.

CDR3 sequence: CASRQALSGSPLHF. The CDR3 DNA sequence: TGTGCCAGTAGACAGGCGCTAAGTGGTTCACCCCTCCACTTT. The chain joins TRBV2 to TRBJ1-6, with D perhaps TRBD1 (6 bases). V was shortened by 9 bases and J by 9 bases, with 18 bases between the two germline ends. The CDR3 is made up of 14 amino acids. Germline CDR1 reads SNHLY; CDR2 reads FYNNEI.

V gene TRBV19 combines with J gene TRBJ2-7; D might be TRBD1 (6 bases). V was shortened by 2 bases and J by 3 bases, with 8 bases between the two germline ends. Germline V gives CDR1 LNHDA, CDR2 SQIVND (reference sequence). The CDR3 is made up of 13 amino acids. In nucleotides, the CDR3 is TGTGCCAGTAGTATACAGGACAGCTACGAGCAGTACTTC. It encodes CASSIQDSYEQYF.

The rearrangement uses TRBV18 and TRBJ2-7; 9 bases agree with TRBD2. Germline assignment: CDR1 KGHSH and CDR2 LQKENI. Trimming took 6 bases from V and 4 from J; bases not matched to a gene: 13. The CDR3 spans 16 residues. CDR3 sequence (DNA): TGTGCCAGCTCCCCCCGGGGGCTAGCGGGGAAATACGAGCAGTACTTC. Residues: CASSPRGLAGKYEQYF.

The rearrangement joins TRBV9 to TRBJ1-6; D is unresolved. Trimming shortened V by 0 bases and J by 6 bases, and 7 bases separated the two germline ends. CDR1 SGDLS and CDR2 YYNGEE come from the germline V gene. The CDR3 sequence is 14 residues long. CDR3 in DNA: TGTGCCAGCAGCGTAGTTGACATTAATTCACCCCTCCACTTT. Encoded protein: CASSVVDINSPLHF.

This clone has more than one count but fewer than ten. At one boundary the junction diverges from the germline segment, which might be a read error. The chain carries TRBV3-1 (or the pseudogene TRBV3-2) and TRBJ2-1; 7 positions agree with TRBD2. Germline CDR1 LGHDT, CDR2 YNNKEL (reference sequence). The length of the CDR3 is 13 residues. Here the CDR3 reads CASSQARGGGRLF. CDR3 DNA sequence: TGTGCCAGCAGCCAAGCTCGTGGGGGAGGGAGACTCTTC.

This chain joins TRBV19 and TRBJ2-6; D call uncertain. The V end lost 6 bases, the J end lost 0 bases, and 12 bases lay between the germline ends. The CDR3 is 16 amino acids. Germline V gene sequence: CDR1 LNHDA, CDR2 SQIVND (reference sequence). CDR3: CASSSGDGSGANVLTF. The CDR3 DNA reads as TGTGCCAGTAGCAGTGGTGATGGCTCTGGGGCCAACGTCCTGACTTTC.

The chain is built from TRBV5-4 and TRBJ2-1, with D possibly being TRBD2 (5 bases). The CDR3 runs to 15 residues. V lost 4 bases to trimming and J lost 5 bases, with 16 bases between them. Germline V gene sequence: CDR1 SGHNT, CDR2 YYREEE (reference sequence). In nucleotides, the CDR3 is TGTGCCAGCAGCGTGAGACCGGACTCGAACAATGAGCAGTTCTTC. It specifies CASSVRPDSNNEQFF.

The chain carries TRBV3-1 (or the pseudogene TRBV3-2) and TRBJ2-7; 9 nucleotides align to TRBD2. Trimming cost V 4 bases and J 3 bases; bases outside gene matches: 4. In germline, CDR1 is LGHDT, CDR2 YNNKEL (reference sequence). CDR3 length: 14 amino acids. CDR3 coding DNA: TGTGCCAGCAGCCTCCGTAGCGGGAGCTACGAGCAGTACTTC. It is translated as CASSLRSGSYEQYF.

The V call is TRBV5-1, the J call TRBJ1-4; 9 nucleotides agree with TRBD1. After removal of 4 bases from V and 7 bases from J, the junction contained 5 bases not matched to a gene. The germline CDR1 and CDR2 sequences are SGHRS and YFSETQ. The CDR3 spans 14 residues. CDR3 region: CASSERTGAEKLFF. The CDR3 DNA follows: TGCGCCAGCAGCGAACGGACAGGGGCTGAAAAACTGTTTTTT.

The chain joins TRBV3-1 (or the pseudogene TRBV3-2) to TRBJ1-1; TRBD1 aligns across 8 bases. CDR3 length: 17 residues. Losses at the gene ends were 3 bases for V and 5 bases for J; bases not matched to a gene: 14. Germline CDR1 reads LGHDT; CDR2 reads YNNKEL (reference sequence). CDR3 amino acids: CASSQAYRGARNTEAFF. The CDR3 DNA is TGTGCCAGCAGCCAGGCCTACAGGGGGGCTCGCAATACTGAAGCTTTCTTT.

This chain connects TRBV5-4 to TRBJ1-3; 7 nucleotides agree with TRBD1. Germline CDR1 reads SGHNT; CDR2 reads YYREEE (reference sequence). The CDR3 is made up of 15 amino acids. The V segment lost 2 bases and the J segment 0 bases; nucleotides outside the gene matches: 2. In DNA, the CDR3 is TGTGCCAGCAGCTTCGACAGGGCCTCTGGAAACACCATATATTTT. This codes for CASSFDRASGNTIYF.

V gene TRBV19 combines with J gene TRBJ1-6; tentatively, D is TRBD1 (5 bases). The CDR3 runs to 18 residues. The germline V gene encodes CDR1 LNHDA and CDR2 SQIVND (reference sequence). Trimming left V 7 bases short and J 10 bases short, with 29 bases between. In DNA, the CDR3 is TGTGCCAGTAACCTGGGGGGAATACCAGGGAGAGGAAACTCACCCCTCCACTTT. Translation: CASNLGGIPGRGNSPLHF.

The chain joins TRBV4-1 to TRBJ2-7, with 9 nucleotides matching TRBD1. Germline V gene data show CDR1 as MGHRA and CDR2 as YSYEKL. V was pared by 3 bases and J by 6 bases, with 9 bases of the junction left unmatched. CDR3 length: 15 residues. In nucleotides, the CDR3 is TGCGCCAGCAGCCATTACCGGGACAGGGTATCCGAGCAGTACTTC. Amino acids: CASSHYRDRVSEQYF.

V gene TRBV4-1 combines with J gene TRBJ1-3; tentative D call: TRBD1 (5 bases). CDR1 is MGHRA, CDR2 YSYEKL, per germline. The ends were cut back, 0 bases at V and 2 bases at J, with 8 bases in the middle. This CDR3 has 15 amino acids. CDR3 nucleotide sequence: TGCGCCAGCAGCCAAGAGGAGGGGCCTGGAAACACCATATATTTT. Its translation is CASSQEEGPGNTIYF.

V is TRBV27 and J is TRBJ1-1; a weak D match, TRBD1 (6 bases). With 5 bases removed from V and 2 bases from J, the gap between germline ends came to 18 bases. Looked up from germline, CDR1 is MNHEY and CDR2 is SMNVEV (reference sequence). The CDR3 covers 16 residues. The CDR3 here is CASSLHRVGVNTEAFF. CDR3 DNA sequence: TGTGCCAGCAGTCTCCACAGGGTAGGGGTTAACACTGAAGCTTTCTTT.

The chain joins TRBV11-2 to TRBJ2-3; D gene unclear. Germline V CDR1 and CDR2: SGHAT, FQNNGV. Trimming cost V 1 base and J 6 bases, with 8 bases left between them. There are 13 residues in the CDR3. CDR3 bases: TGTGCCAGCAGCTTAGTCGCAGTGGATACGCAGTATTTT. Residues: CASSLVAVDTQYF.

This rearrangement joins TRBV28 to TRBJ2-7, with 10 bases that match TRBD2. In germline, CDR1 is MDHEN, CDR2 SYDVKM. V lost 7 bases and J lost 5; bases outside the gene matches: 17. CDR3 length equals 17 residues. The CDR3 bases are TGTGCCAGCATTCGGAAGGGGCGTAGCGGGAGGATCGACGAGCAGTACTTC. Encoded protein: CASIRKGRSGRIDEQYF.

CDR3 residues: CASSYSTSGTETQYF. CDR3 coding DNA: TGTGCCAGCAGTTACTCGACTAGCGGGACCGAGACCCAGTACTTC. This chain uses TRBV6-5 with TRBJ2-5; 11 positions agree with TRBD2. In germline, CDR1 is MNHEY, CDR2 SVGAGI. The CDR3 contains 15 residues. With V trimmed by 0 bases and J by 5 bases, 2 bases remained unmatched.

This chain links TRBV5-1 with TRBJ2-7, with D possibly being TRBD1 (6 bases). The germline V and J ends were trimmed by 1 base and 4 bases, with 18 bases remaining between them. Germline loops: CDR1 SGHRS, CDR2 YFSETQ. CDR3 length: 16 amino acids. The CDR3: CASSLNRETLLYEQYF. The DNA for the CDR3 is TGCGCCAGCAGCTTGAACAGGGAAACCCTTTTATACGAGCAGTACTTC.

This clone appeared a single time. This sequence joins TRBV3-1 (or the pseudogene TRBV3-2) and TRBJ1-5; D is uncertain. This CDR3 is 13 amino acids long. Deletions cut 0 bases from V and 6 bases from J, with 6 bases between. Germline lookup yields CDR1 LGHDT and CDR2 YNNKEL (reference sequence). In nucleotides, the CDR3 is TGTGCCAGCAGCCAAGATCCTAGTCAGCCCCAGCATTTT. The encoded protein is CASSQDPSQPQHF.

This clone occurred a few times. The CDR3 coding sequence is TGTGCCAGCGGGCTTCAGGCTATCTTCCGTGGGGACTTTAGCTCCTACAATGAGCAGTTCTTC. Translated, it gives CASGLQAIFRGDFSSYNEQFF. The V gene is TRBV14, the J gene TRBJ2-1; possible D gene TRBD2, 6 bases. Trimming removed 8 bases at V and 0 bases at J, with 32 bases between. The CDR3 is 21 amino acids. Germline V lookup: CDR1 SGHDN, CDR2 FVKESK.